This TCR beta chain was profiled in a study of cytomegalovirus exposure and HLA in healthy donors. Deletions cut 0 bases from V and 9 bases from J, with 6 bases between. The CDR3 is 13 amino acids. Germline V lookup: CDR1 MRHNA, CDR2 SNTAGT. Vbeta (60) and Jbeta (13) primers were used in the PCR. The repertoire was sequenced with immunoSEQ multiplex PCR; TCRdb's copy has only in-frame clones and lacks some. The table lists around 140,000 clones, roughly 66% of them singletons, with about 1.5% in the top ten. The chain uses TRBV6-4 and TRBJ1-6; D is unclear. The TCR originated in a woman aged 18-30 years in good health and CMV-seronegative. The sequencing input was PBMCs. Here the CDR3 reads CASSDSTSSPLHF. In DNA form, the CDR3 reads TGTGCCAGCAGTGACTCGACATCTTCACCCCTCCACTTT.